Given below is one TCR beta chain in context. Its specificity is unknown. Distinct nucleotide sequences in the sample also encode this CDR3. The data are from a study of shared clonotypes between healthy human individuals. Study-level background: A donor's plate count was three for CD4 naive and three for CD4 memory; CD8 naive had two and CD8 memory one.

The study, taken as a whole, reports: Naive subsets generally exceeded memory subsets in estimated richness.

The method was immunoSEQ multiplex PCR; TCRdb's version includes in-frame clones alone and lacks a portion of them. The table records about 1 million clones, about 77% of them present only once. The V end lost 1 base, the J end lost 4 bases, and 8 bases lay between the germline ends. Germline CDR1 and CDR2: LNHNV and YYDKDF (reference sequence). CDR3 length equals 14 residues. All donors were Caucasian adults living in Nashville, Tennessee. Sequencing was done on a sample of memory CD4+ T cells sorted from blood. Subset reported: CD45RA-negative fraction. The receptor was isolated from a man between 18 and 29 years old in good health. V gene TRBV15 combines with J gene TRBJ2-1, with a tentative D call TRBD1 (5 bases). As DNA, the CDR3 is TGTGCCACCAGCAGAGGAACAGGATACAATGAGCAGTTCTTC. It translates to CATSRGTGYNEQFF.